These T cell receptor beta chains were read from a single sample in a study of cytomegalovirus exposure and HLA in healthy donors. Assay used: immunoSEQ multiplex PCR; TCRdb lists only in-frame clones, some missing. The sample yields 150,000 to 200,000 clones, approximately 71% seen once. The sequenced sample was PBMCs. The receptors were gathered from a man aged 50-59 years in good health and CMV-seronegative. CDR3s include the opening cysteine and the closing phenylalanine or tryptophan. D genes are given only for firm matches. Only some rows state a clone size, as once, few, many or a class for expanded clones.

D gene,V gene,J gene,clone size,CDR3 protein,CDR3 DNA
TRBD2,TRBV4-2,TRBJ2-5,-,CASSQPGGLAMETQYF,TGTGCCAGCAGCCAACCCGGGGGACTAGCGATGGAGACCCAGTACTTC
TRBD1,TRBV9,TRBJ1-1,-,CASSRIGQGSTEAFF,TGTGCCAGCAGTCGGATTGGACAGGGGAGCACTGAAGCTTTCTTT
TRBD1,TRBV7-2,TRBJ2-7,-,CASSLAPAGGTYEQYF,TGTGCCAGCAGCTTAGCGCCGGCAGGGGGCACCTACGAGCAGTACTTC
TRBD2,TRBV5-4,TRBJ2-2,-,CASSPFGLAGGQGELFF,TGTGCCAGCAGCCCCTTCGGACTAGCGGGGGGCCAAGGGGAGCTGTTTTTT
TRBD1,TRBV2,TRBJ1-5,-,CASTRTGGNNQPQHF,TGTGCCAGCACGCGGACAGGGGGCAACAATCAGCCCCAGCATTTT
-,TRBV5-5,TRBJ1-1,-,CASSSLRNTEAFF,TGTGCCAGCAGCTCCTTGCGGAACACTGAAGCTTTCTTT
TRBD1,TRBV6-1,TRBJ1-1,-,CASSETGTGNTEAFF,TGTGCCAGCAGTGAAACGGGGACAGGGAACACTGAAGCTTTCTTT
TRBD1,TRBV27,TRBJ2-3,-,CASSLPGQEADTQYF,TGTGCCAGCAGTCTGCCGGGACAGGAGGCAGATACGCAGTATTTT
-,TRBV7-9,TRBJ2-7,-,CASSSWVPGRTYEQYF,TGTGCCAGCAGCTCTTGGGTACCGGGGAGAACCTACGAGCAGTACTTC
-,TRBV5-1,TRBJ2-7,-,CASSPAAGAVTYEQYF,TGCGCCAGCAGCCCAGCCGCGGGGGCTGTAACCTACGAGCAGTACTTC
-,TRBV5-1,TRBJ1-1,once,CASSFTDTLEAFF,TGCGCCAGCAGCTTTACAGACACTCTTGAAGCTTTCTTT
-,TRBV5-1,TRBJ1-2,-,CASSPDSNYGYTF,TGCGCCAGCAGCCCCGACAGTAACTATGGCTACACCTTC
-,TRBV7-2,TRBJ1-2,-,CASSQGLGGGYTF,TGTGCCAGCAGCCAGGGACTGGGAGGAGGCTACACCTTC
-,TRBV10-1,TRBJ1-2,-,CASSESIRGNYGYTF,TGCGCCAGCAGTGAGTCGATTAGAGGTAACTATGGCTACACCTTC
-,TRBV5-6,TRBJ2-7,-,CASSFGQTYEQYF,TGTGCCAGCAGCTTCGGACAGACCTACGAGCAGTACTTC
-,TRBV7-9,TRBJ1-4,-,CASSLRGAPLNEKLFF,TGTGCCAGCAGCTTACGGGGGGCGCCGTTAAATGAAAAACTGTTTTTT
-,TRBV7-9,TRBJ2-7,-,CASSGAGGQRREQYF,TGTGCCAGCAGCGGCGCGGGCGGTCAGAGACGCGAGCAGTACTTC
-,TRBV6-1,TRBJ1-2,-,CASSDRDKRGYTF,TGTGCCAGCAGTGACCGGGACAAGCGGGGCTACACCTTC
TRBD1,TRBV6-5,TRBJ1-1,-,CASRDRVENTEAFF,TGTGCCAGCAGAGACAGGGTCGAGAACACTGAAGCTTTCTTT
TRBD1,TRBV5-1,TRBJ1-6,-,CASSSGQGGSPLHF,TGCGCCAGCAGCTCGGGACAGGGTGGTTCACCCCTCCACTTT
-,TRBV7-8,TRBJ1-1,-,CASSSPSNTEAFF,TGTGCCAGCAGCTCCCCTTCGAACACTGAAGCTTTCTTT
TRBD1,TRBV5-1,TRBJ1-1,-,CASSLGTGPNTEAFF,TGCGCCAGCAGCTTGGGGACAGGGCCGAACACTGAAGCTTTCTTT
-,TRBV15,TRBJ1-2,-,CATSREAGRGYTF,TGTGCCACCAGCAGAGAGGCGGGACGGGGCTACACCTTC
-,TRBV14,TRBJ2-3,-,CASSPPGPFEDTQYF,TGTGCCAGCAGCCCCCCAGGGCCTTTTGAAGATACGCAGTATTTT
-,TRBV5-1,TRBJ2-5,-,CASSPRTKETQYF,TGCGCCAGCAGCCCTAGGACAAAGGAGACCCAGTACTTC
TRBD1,TRBV5-1,TRBJ1-4,-,CASSLEGQGGEKLFF,TGCGCCAGCAGCTTGGAGGGACAGGGGGGTGAAAAACTGTTTTTT
TRBD2,TRBV13,TRBJ2-7,-,CASSSAGSGGAYEQYF,TGTGCCAGCAGCTCAGCGGGTAGTGGGGGGGCCTACGAGCAGTACTTC
TRBD1,TRBV7-9,TRBJ2-3,-,CASSGRQGLTDTQYF,TGTGCCAGCAGCGGACGACAGGGGCTCACAGATACGCAGTATTTT
-,TRBV6-5,TRBJ2-7,medium-sized,CASSYSKSLSYEQYF,TGTGCCAGCAGTTACTCGAAGAGTCTCTCCTACGAGCAGTACTTC
TRBD2,TRBV5-1,TRBJ2-1,-,CASSLSGGHSYNEQFF,TGCGCCAGCAGCTTGAGCGGGGGGCACTCCTACAATGAGCAGTTCTTC
-,TRBV5-1,TRBJ2-7,-,CASSFPGGRGEQYF,TGCGCCAGCAGCTTCCCAGGGGGGCGAGGCGAGCAGTACTTC
TRBD1,TRBV10-2,TRBJ2-7,-,CASSRDRVSLPSYEQYF,TGCGCCAGCAGCCGGGACAGGGTGTCCCTACCCTCCTACGAGCAGTACTTC
TRBD1,TRBV2,TRBJ2-7,-,CASSEDRGNEQYF,TGTGCCAGCAGTGAGGACAGGGGGAACGAGCAGTACTTC
TRBD1,TRBV15,TRBJ2-7,-,CATSRPSWDRRTYEQYF,TGTGCCACCAGCAGACCTTCCTGGGACAGACGAACCTACGAGCAGTACTTC
-,TRBV2,TRBJ2-7,-,CASRESGQTLSYEQYF,TGTGCCAGCAGAGAGAGCGGACAGACCCTTTCCTACGAGCAGTACTTC
-,TRBV10-2,TRBJ2-1,-,CASAPPQGNFYNEQFF,TGCGCCAGTGCACCCCCGCAGGGGAACTTTTACAATGAGCAGTTCTTC
-,TRBV9,TRBJ2-7,-,CASSAGDLTGEYEQYF,TGTGCCAGCAGCGCGGGGGACTTGACCGGGGAGTACGAGCAGTACTTC
TRBD1,TRBV7-9,TRBJ1-2,-,CASSILGQGGGYTF,TGTGCCAGCAGTATATTAGGACAGGGTGGTGGCTACACCTTC
TRBD1,TRBV6-5,TRBJ1-1,once,CASQRGPGGAFF,TGTGCCAGCCAGAGGGGGCCAGGAGGAGCTTTCTTT
TRBD2,TRBV27,TRBJ2-3,-,CASNPLAGLQKDTQYF,TGTGCCAGCAACCCGCTAGCGGGGTTACAGAAAGATACGCAGTATTTT
TRBD1,TRBV9,TRBJ1-1,once,CASSVSGTGVTEAFF,TGTGCCAGCAGCGTCTCCGGGACAGGTGTCACTGAAGCTTTCTTT
-,TRBV18,TRBJ1-6,once,CASSPKQYNSPLHF,TGTGCCAGCTCACCGAAGCAATATAATTCACCCCTCCACTTT
-,TRBV10-3,TRBJ1-2,once,CAISPVGGGGNYGYTF,TGTGCCATCAGTCCCGTGGGTGGCGGTGGGAACTATGGCTACACCTTC
TRBD1,TRBV18,TRBJ1-2,-,CASSELTGDYGYTF,TGTGCCAGCTCAGAATTAACAGGGGACTATGGCTACACCTTC
TRBD1,TRBV25-1,TRBJ1-6,-,CASSEITGEHTLHF,TGTGCCAGCAGTGAAATCACAGGGGAGCATACCCTCCACTTT
TRBD1,TRBV15,TRBJ1-2,-,CATSREQQGLDYGYTF,TGTGCCACCAGCAGAGAACAACAGGGGTTAGATTATGGCTACACCTTC
TRBD1,TRBV6-5,TRBJ2-7,-,CASTLTGGLEQYF,TGTGCCAGCACCCTTACAGGGGGCCTCGAGCAGTACTTC
TRBD1,TRBV6-5,TRBJ1-6,-,CASRIQGSPLHF,TGTGCCAGCAGGATACAGGGGTCACCCCTCCACTTT
TRBD1,TRBV5-1,TRBJ2-3,-,CASSFSQGDTDTQYF,TGCGCCAGCAGCTTTAGTCAGGGGGACACAGATACGCAGTATTTT
-,TRBV5-1,TRBJ2-7,few,CASSLVQTGYEQYF,TGCGCCAGCAGCTTGGTCCAGACAGGCTACGAGCAGTACTTC
TRBD1,TRBV15,TRBJ1-2,-,CATSGVQGAYGYTF,TGTGCCACCAGCGGGGTACAGGGGGCGTATGGCTACACCTTC